What follows describes a single T cell receptor beta chain. No antigen is known for it. These data come from a study of OX40 agonist ivuxolimab in advanced cancers. Study conclusions and caveats: Normalized T-cell clonal expansion was also low in some nonresponders.

The J segment lost 5 bases and the V segment lost 5 bases, leaving 6 bases of the junction unmatched. The CDR3 consists of 15 residues. Germline CDR1 and CDR2: ENHRY and SYGVKD. Produced via immunoSEQ multiplex PCR; TCRdb's table is partial and in-frame only. The table includes about 56,000 clones, 75% to 90% detected once. Specimen: CD4+ or CD8+ T cells sorted from blood, collected in a trial of the OX40 agonist ivuxolimab. The V and J genes are TRBV10-3 and TRBJ2-2; 9 nucleotides agree with TRBD1. The sequence derives from an adult with an advanced solid tumor such as melanoma, head and neck, liver or kidney cancer. CDR3 nucleotides: TGTGCCATCAGTCCCGGGACAGGGAGTACCGGGGAGCTGTTTTTT. This translates into CAISPGTGSTGELFF.